The clone carrying this TCR beta chain showed up just a few times. Its target is unknown. This sample was included in a study of OX40 agonist ivuxolimab in advanced cancers. Study-wide results and limits: Dosing at 0.1 to 3.0 mg/kg was accompanied by clonal expansion of CD4+ and CD8+ blood T cells by week 6.

The length of the CDR3 is 15 residues. With 1 base removed from V and 7 bases from J, the gap between germline ends came to 13 bases. Germline loops: CDR1 SNHLY, CDR2 FYNNEI. The assay was immunoSEQ multiplex PCR, and TCRdb's table has in-frame clones only and misses some. The sample has over 45,000 clones, 79% seen once. This chain joins TRBV2 and TRBJ1-4; D unresolved. Sequencing was performed on CD4+ or CD8+ T cells sorted from blood, taken in a trial of the OX40 agonist ivuxolimab. This TCR was recovered from an adult with an advanced solid tumor such as melanoma, head and neck, liver or kidney cancer. This CDR3 reads CASSEEWGSLEKLFF. Written as DNA, the CDR3 is TGTGCCAGCAGTGAAGAGTGGGGTTCGCTTGAAAAACTGTTTTTT. Full variable domain (remainder filled in from reference TRBV2 and TRBJ1-4): EPEVTQTPSHQVTQMGQEVILRCVPISNHLYFYWYRQILGQKVEFLVSFYNNEISEKSEIFDDQFSVERPDGSNFTLKIRSTKLEDSAMYFCASSEEWGSLEKLFFGSGTQLSVL.